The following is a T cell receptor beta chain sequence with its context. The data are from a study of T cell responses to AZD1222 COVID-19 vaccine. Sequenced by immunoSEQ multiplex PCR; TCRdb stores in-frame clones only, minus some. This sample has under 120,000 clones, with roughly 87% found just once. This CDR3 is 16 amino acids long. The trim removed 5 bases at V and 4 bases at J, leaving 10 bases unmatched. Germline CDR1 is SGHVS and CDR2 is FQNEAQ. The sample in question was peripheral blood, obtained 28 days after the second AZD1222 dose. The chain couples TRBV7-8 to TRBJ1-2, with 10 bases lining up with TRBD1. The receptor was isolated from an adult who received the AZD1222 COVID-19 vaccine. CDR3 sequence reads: CASSSAGTGAIYGYTF. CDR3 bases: TGTGCCAGCAGCAGCGCCGGGACAGGGGCCATCTATGGCTACACCTTC.